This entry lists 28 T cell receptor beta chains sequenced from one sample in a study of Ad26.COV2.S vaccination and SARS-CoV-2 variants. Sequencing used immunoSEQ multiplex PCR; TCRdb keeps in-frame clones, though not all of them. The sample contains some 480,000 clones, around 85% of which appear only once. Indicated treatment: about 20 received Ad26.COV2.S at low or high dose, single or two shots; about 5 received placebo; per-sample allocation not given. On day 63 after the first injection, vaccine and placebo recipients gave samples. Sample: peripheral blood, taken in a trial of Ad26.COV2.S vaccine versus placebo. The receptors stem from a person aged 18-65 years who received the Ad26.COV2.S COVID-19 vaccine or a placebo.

The CDR3 region has the DNA TGTGCCAGCAGTTTATCGGTTCGGTTGAGTCAGCCCCAGCATTTT. Amino acid sequence: CASSLSVRLSQPQHF. The rearrangement uses TRBV27 and TRBJ1-5; D gene uncertain. Germline V gives CDR1 MNHEY, CDR2 SMNVEV (reference sequence). This CDR3 contains 15 residues. Trimming cost V 0 bases and J 6 bases, with 12 bases left between them.

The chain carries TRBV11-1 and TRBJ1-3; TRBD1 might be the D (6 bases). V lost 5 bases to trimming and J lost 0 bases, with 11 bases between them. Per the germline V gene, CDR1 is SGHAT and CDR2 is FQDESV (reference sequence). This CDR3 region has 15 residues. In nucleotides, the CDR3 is TGTGCCAGCAGCCGCGACAGGACCTCTGGAAACACCATATATTTT. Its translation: CASSRDRTSGNTIYF.

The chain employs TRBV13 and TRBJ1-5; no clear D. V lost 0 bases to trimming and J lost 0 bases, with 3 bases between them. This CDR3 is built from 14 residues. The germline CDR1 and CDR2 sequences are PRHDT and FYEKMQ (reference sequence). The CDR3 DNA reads TGTGCCAGCAGCTTAGGGGATAGCAATCAGCCCCAGCATTTT. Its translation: CASSLGDSNQPQHF.

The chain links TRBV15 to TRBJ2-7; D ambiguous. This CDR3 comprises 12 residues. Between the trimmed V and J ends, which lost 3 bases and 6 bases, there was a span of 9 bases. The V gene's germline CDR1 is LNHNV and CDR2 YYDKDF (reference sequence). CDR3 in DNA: TGTGCCACCAGCAGCACTGGCGGCGAGCAGTACTTC. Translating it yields CATSSTGGEQYF.

The CDR3 DNA reads TGTGCCAGCAGCCAAGAGGACCGGAGGATTAGCCCAAACTCCTACGAGCAGTACTTC. Its protein product is CASSQEDRRISPNSYEQYF. This chain links TRBV4-2 with TRBJ2-7; TRBD2 might be the D (5 bases). V lost 0 bases, J lost 0 bases, and 21 bases lay in between. From germline, CDR1 is LGHNA and CDR2 YNFKEQ. The CDR3 covers 19 residues.

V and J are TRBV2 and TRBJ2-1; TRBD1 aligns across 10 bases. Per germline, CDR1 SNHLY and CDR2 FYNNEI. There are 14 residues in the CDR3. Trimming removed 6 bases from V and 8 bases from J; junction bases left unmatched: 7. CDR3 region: CASSQRGTGDEQFF. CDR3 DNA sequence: TGTGCCAGCAGCCAAAGGGGGACAGGGGATGAGCAGTTCTTC. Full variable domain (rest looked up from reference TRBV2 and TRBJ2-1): EPEVTQTPSHQVTQMGQEVILRCVPISNHLYFYWYRQILGQKVEFLVSFYNNEISEKSEIFDDQFSVERPDGSNFTLKIRSTKLEDSAMYFCASSQRGTGDEQFFGPGTRLTVL.

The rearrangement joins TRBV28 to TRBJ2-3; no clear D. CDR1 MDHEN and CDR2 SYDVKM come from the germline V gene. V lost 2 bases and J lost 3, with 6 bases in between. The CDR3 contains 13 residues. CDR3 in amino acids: CASSLILTDTQYF. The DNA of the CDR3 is TGTGCCAGCAGTTTAATTCTAACAGATACGCAGTATTTT.

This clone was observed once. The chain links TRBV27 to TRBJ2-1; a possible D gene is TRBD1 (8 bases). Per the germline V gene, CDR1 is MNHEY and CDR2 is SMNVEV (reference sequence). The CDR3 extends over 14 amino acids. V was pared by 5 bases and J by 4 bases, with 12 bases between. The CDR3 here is CASSLQGGYNEQFF. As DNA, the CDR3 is TGTGCCAGCAGTCTACAGGGGGGGTACAATGAGCAGTTCTTC.

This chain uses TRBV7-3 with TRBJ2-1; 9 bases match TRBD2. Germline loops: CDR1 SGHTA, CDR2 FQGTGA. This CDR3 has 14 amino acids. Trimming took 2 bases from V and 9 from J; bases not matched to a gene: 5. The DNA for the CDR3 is TGTGCCAGCAGCTTAGATCGGCGGGAGGGTGAGCAGTTCTTC. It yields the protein CASSLDRREGEQFF.

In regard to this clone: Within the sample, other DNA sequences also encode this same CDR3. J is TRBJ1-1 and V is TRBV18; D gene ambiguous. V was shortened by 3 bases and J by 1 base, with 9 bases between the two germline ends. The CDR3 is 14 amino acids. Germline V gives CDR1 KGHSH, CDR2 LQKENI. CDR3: CASSPGRENTEAFF. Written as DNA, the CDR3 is TGTGCCAGCTCACCCGGACGGGAGAACACTGAAGCTTTCTTT.

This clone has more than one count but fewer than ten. This chain's CDR3 is CASSVWFHALTANTEAFF. The CDR3 DNA reads TGTGCCAGCAGCGTATGGTTTCACGCCCTGACAGCCAACACTGAAGCTTTCTTT. V and J are TRBV9 and TRBJ1-1; D might be TRBD1 (5 bases). Trimming removed 1 base at V and 2 bases at J, with 21 bases between. Germline V gene lookup returns CDR1 SGDLS and CDR2 YYNGEE. This CDR3 spans 18 amino acids.

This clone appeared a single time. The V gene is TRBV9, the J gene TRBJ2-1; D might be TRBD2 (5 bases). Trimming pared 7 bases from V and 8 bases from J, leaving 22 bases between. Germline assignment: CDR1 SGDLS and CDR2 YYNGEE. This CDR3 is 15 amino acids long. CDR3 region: CASGRSPGVGDEQFF. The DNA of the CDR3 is TGTGCCAGCGGTCGTTCCCCCGGGGTGGGAGATGAGCAGTTCTTC.

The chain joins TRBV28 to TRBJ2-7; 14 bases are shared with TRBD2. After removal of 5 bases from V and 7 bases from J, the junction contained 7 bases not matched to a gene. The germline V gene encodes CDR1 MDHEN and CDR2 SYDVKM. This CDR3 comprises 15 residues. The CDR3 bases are TGTGCCAGCAGTCCGACTAGCGGGAGGGCGGGGGAGCAGTACTTC. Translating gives CASSPTSGRAGEQYF. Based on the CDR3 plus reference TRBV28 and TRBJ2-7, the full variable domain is DVKVTQSSRYLVKRTGEKVFLECVQDMDHENMFWYRQDPGLGLRLIYFSYDVKMKEKGDIPEGYSVSREKKERFSLILESASTNQTSMYLCASSPTSGRAGEQYFGPGTRLTVT.

The CDR3 region has the DNA TGTGCCAGCAGCCAAGGGGGACAGGGGAATGGCTACACCTTC. Its protein is CASSQGGQGNGYTF. The V call is TRBV3-1 (or the pseudogene TRBV3-2), the J call TRBJ1-2; 10 bases line up with TRBD1. CDR1 is LGHDT, CDR2 YNNKEL, per germline (reference sequence). With V trimmed by 1 base and J by 6 bases, 2 bases remained unmatched. The CDR3 loop spans 14 amino acids.

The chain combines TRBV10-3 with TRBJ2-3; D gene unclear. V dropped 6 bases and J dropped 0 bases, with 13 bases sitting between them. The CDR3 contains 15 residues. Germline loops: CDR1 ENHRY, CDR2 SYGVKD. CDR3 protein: CAISPDGTSTDTQYF. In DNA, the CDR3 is TGTGCCATCAGCCCCGACGGCACTAGCACAGATACGCAGTATTTT.

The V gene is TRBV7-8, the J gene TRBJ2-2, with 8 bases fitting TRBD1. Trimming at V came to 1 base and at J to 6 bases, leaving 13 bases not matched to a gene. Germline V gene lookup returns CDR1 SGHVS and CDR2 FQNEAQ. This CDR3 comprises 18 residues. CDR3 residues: CASSLGRGRGLLAGELFF. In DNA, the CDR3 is TGTGCCAGCAGCTTAGGGAGGGGCAGGGGGCTTTTGGCCGGGGAGCTGTTTTTT.

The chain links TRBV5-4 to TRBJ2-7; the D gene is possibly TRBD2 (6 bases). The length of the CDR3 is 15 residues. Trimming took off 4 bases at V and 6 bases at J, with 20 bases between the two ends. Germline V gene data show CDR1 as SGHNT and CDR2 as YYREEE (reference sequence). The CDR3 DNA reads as TGTGCCAGCAGCGCCGTTGGGGGGACGGGGCCCGAGCAGTACTTC. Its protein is CASSAVGGTGPEQYF. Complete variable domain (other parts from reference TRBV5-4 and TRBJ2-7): ETGVTQSPTHLIKTRGQQVTLRCSSQSGHNTVSWYQQALGQGPQFIFQYYREEENGRGNFPPRFSGLQFPNYSSELNVNALELDDSALYLCASSAVGGTGPEQYFGPGTRLTVT.

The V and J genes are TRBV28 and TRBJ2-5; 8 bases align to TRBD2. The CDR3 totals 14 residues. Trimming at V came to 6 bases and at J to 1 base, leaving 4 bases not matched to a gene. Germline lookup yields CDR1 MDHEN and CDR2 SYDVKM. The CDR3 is CASRASGSQETQYF. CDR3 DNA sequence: TGTGCCAGCAGGGCCAGCGGGAGCCAAGAGACCCAGTACTTC.

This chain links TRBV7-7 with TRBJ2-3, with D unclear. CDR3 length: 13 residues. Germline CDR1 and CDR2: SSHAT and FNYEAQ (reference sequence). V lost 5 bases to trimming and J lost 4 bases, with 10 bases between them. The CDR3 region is CASSPVSADTQYF. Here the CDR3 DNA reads TGTGCCAGCAGCCCAGTGTCGGCAGATACGCAGTATTTT.

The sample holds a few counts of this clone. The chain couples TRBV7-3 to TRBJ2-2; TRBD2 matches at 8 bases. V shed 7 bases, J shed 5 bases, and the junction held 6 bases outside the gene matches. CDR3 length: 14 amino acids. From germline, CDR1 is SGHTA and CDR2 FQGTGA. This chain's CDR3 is CASTPRGGTGELFF. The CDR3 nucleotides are TGTGCCAGCACTCCCCGGGGGGGGACCGGGGAGCTGTTTTTT.

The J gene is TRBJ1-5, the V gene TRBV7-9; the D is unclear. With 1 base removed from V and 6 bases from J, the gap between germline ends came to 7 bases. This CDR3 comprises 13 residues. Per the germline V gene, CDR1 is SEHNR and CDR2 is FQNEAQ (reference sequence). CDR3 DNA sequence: TGTGCCAGCAGCTTAGGTTCCGGTCAGCCCCAGCATTTT. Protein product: CASSLGSGQPQHF.

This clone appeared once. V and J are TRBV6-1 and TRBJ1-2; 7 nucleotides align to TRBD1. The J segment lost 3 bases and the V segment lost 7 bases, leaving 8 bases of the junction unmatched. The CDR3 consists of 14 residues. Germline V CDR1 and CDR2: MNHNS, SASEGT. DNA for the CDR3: TGTGCCAGCACCACGGGAACAGGGGACTATGGCTACACCTTC. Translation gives CASTTGTGDYGYTF.

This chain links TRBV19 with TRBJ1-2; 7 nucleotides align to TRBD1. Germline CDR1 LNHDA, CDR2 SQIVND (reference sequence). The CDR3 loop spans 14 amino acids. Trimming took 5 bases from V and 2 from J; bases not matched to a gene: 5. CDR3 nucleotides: TGTGCCAGTAGTTTTCAGGGGGGAAACTATGGCTACACCTTC. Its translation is CASSFQGGNYGYTF.

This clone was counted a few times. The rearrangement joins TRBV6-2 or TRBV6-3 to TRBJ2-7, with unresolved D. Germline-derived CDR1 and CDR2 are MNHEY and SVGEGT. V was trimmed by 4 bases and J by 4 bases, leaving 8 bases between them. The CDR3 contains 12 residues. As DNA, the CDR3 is TGTGCCAGCAGTTCGCAAACGTACGAGCAGTACTTC. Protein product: CASSSQTYEQYF.

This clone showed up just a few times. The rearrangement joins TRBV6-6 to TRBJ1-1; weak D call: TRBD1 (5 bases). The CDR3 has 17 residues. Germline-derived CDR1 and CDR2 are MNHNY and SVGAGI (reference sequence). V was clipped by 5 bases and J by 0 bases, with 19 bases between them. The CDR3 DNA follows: TGTGCCAGCAGTCGAGTCGCGGTGGGGCCAATGAACACTGAAGCTTTCTTT. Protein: CASSRVAVGPMNTEAFF.

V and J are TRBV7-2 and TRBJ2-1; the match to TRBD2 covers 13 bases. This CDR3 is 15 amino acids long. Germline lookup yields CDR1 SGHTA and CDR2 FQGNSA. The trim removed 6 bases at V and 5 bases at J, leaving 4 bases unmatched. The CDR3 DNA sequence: TGTGCCAGCAGGGGGGGACTAGCGGGGAACAATGAGCAGTTCTTC. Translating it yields CASRGGLAGNNEQFF.

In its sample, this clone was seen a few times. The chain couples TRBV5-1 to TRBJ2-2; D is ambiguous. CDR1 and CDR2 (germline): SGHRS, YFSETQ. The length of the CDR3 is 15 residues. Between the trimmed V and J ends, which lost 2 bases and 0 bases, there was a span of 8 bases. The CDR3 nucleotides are TGCGCCAGCAGCTTAGAGAAGACGAACACCGGGGAGCTGTTTTTT. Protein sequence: CASSLEKTNTGELFF.

The CDR3 sequence: CASSPRGAGRASDNEQFF. The CDR3 region has the DNA TGTGCCAGCAGCCCTCGGGGTGCGGGGCGAGCATCCGACAATGAGCAGTTCTTC. The gene calls are TRBV11-3 and TRBJ2-1, with D possibly being TRBD2 (6 bases). V lost 5 bases and J lost 5, with 25 bases in between. Germline V lookup: CDR1 SGHNT, CDR2 YENEEA. This CDR3 contains 18 residues. Filled out from reference TRBV11-3 and TRBJ2-1, the complete variable domain reads EAGVVQSPRYKIIEKKQPVAFWCNPISGHNTLYWYLQNLGQGPELLIRYENEEAVDDSQLPKDRFSAERLKGVDSTLKIQPAELGDSAVYLCASSPRGAGRASDNEQFFGPGTRLTVL.